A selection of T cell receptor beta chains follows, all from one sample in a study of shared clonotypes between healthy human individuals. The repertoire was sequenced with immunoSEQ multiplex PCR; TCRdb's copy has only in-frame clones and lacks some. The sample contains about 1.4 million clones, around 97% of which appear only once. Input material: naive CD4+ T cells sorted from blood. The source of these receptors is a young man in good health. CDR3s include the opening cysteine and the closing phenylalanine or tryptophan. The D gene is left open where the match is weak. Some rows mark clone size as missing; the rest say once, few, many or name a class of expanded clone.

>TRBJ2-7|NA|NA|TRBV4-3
CASSQDGAGLPYEQYF
TGCGCCAGCAGCCAAGATGGGGCAGGTCTTCCCTACGAGCAGTACTTC
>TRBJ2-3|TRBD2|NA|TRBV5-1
CASSWTSGSTDTQYF
TGCGCCAGCAGCTGGACTAGCGGGAGCACAGATACGCAGTATTTT
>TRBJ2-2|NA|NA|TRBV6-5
CASSYSLGRTTGELFF
TGTGCCAGCAGTTACTCCTTGGGACGTACAACCGGGGAGCTGTTTTTT
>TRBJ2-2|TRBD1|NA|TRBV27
CASSGGRGLPGELFF
TGTGCCAGCAGTGGGGGCAGGGGGCTCCCCGGGGAGCTGTTTTTT
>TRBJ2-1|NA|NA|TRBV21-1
CASSGYGRAGDEQFF
TGTGCCAGCAGCGGGTACGGGAGGGCCGGCGATGAGCAGTTCTTC
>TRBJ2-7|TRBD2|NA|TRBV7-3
CASSEGLAGEASEAF
TGTGCCAGCAGCGAGGGACTAGCGGGAGAGGCTTCTGAGGCCTTC
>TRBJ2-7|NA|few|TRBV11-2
CASMGNEQYF
TGTGCCTCGATGGGAAACGAGCAGTACTTC
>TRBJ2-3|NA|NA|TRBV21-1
CASSKPGDRRSYTDTQYF
TGTGCCAGCAGCAAGCCAGGGGACAGGAGATCATACACAGATACGCAGTATTTT
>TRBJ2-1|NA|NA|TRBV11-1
CASSFRASAYNEQFF
TGTGCCAGCAGCTTTAGGGCAAGCGCCTACAATGAGCAGTTCTTC
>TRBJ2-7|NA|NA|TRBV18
CASSPLGSSYEQYF
TGTGCCAGCTCACCCCTGGGAAGCTCCTACGAGCAGTACTTC
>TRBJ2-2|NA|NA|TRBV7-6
CASSPLQGRAGELFF
TGTGCCAGCAGTCCACTTCAGGGGCGCGCCGGGGAGCTGTTTTTT
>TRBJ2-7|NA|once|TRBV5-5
CASRRIAESSYEQYF
TGTGCCAGCAGACGGATAGCGGAAAGCTCCTACGAGCAGTACTTC
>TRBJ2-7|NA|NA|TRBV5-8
CASSFRGSGGYEQYF
TGTGCCAGCAGCTTTCGAGGGAGTGGGGGTTACGAGCAGTACTTC
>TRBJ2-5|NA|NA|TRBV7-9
CAYPRETQYF
TGTGCCTACCCCCGAGAAACCCAGTACTTC
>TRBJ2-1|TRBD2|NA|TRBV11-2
CASRSALAGGIYNEQFF
TGTGCCAGCAGATCCGCACTAGCGGGAGGTATCTACAATGAGCAGTTCTTC
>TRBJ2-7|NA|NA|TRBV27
CASSLVGNEQYF
TGTGCCAGCAGTTTGGTGGGGAACGAGCAGTACTTC
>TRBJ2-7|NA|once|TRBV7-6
CASSSRDGPYEQYF
TGTGCCAGCAGCTCGAGGGACGGTCCCTACGAGCAGTACTTC
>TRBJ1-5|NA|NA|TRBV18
CASSPLPGRNSPQHF
TGTGCCAGCTCACCTCTTCCGGGCCGGAATAGCCCCCAGCATTTT
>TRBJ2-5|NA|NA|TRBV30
CAWSSLLPRGETQYF
TGTGCCTGGAGTTCGCTACTCCCCCGGGGAGAGACCCAGTACTTC
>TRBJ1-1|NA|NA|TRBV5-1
CASREGMGTEAFF
TGCGCCAGCAGAGAAGGGATGGGCACTGAAGCTTTCTTT
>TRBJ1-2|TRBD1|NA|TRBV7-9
CASSLGDRDLVNYGYTF
TGTGCCAGCAGCTTAGGGGACAGGGATTTAGTTAACTATGGCTACACCTTC
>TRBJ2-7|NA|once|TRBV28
CASSLGTYEQYF
TGTGCCAGCAGTTTGGGGACCTACGAGCAGTACTTC
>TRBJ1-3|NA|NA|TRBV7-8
CASSFRQTVYSGNTIYF
TGTGCCAGCAGCTTCCGACAGACCGTCTACTCTGGAAACACCATATATTTT
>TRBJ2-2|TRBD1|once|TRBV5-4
CASSIDTGAGELFF
TGTGCCAGCAGCATCGATACAGGGGCCGGGGAGCTGTTTTTT
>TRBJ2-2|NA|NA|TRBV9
CASSPRGGHPNTGELFF
TGTGCCAGCAGCCCCAGAGGGGGACACCCGAACACCGGGGAGCTGTTTTTT
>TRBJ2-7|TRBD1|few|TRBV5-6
CASSPGQTLYEQYF
TGTGCCAGCAGCCCGGGACAGACACTCTACGAGCAGTACTTC
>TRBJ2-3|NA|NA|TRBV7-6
CASSLVGDTQYF
TGTGCCAGCAGCTTAGTAGGAGATACGCAGTATTTT
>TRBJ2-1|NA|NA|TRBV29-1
CSGTLGDEQFF
TGCAGCGGGACCCTGGGAGATGAGCAGTTCTTC
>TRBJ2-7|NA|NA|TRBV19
CATAPGPTYYEQYF
TGTGCCACCGCACCGGGTCCGACCTACTACGAGCAGTACTTC
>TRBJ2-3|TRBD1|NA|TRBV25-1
CASRTQGVDTQYF
TGTGCCAGCAGGACACAGGGGGTGGATACGCAGTATTTT
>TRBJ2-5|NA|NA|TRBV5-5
CASSLVTQETQYF
TGTGCCAGCAGCTTGGTGACACAGGAGACCCAGTACTTC
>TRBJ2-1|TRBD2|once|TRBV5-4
CASSLAPSGSLNEQFF
TGTGCCAGCAGCTTGGCTCCTAGCGGGAGTCTAAATGAGCAGTTCTTC
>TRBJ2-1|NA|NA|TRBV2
CASSEMVSSYNEQFF
TGTGCCAGCAGTGAAATGGTGAGCTCCTACAATGAGCAGTTCTTC
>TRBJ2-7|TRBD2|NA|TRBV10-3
CAISIGTSGPYEQYF
TGTGCCATCAGTATCGGGACTAGCGGCCCATACGAGCAGTACTTC
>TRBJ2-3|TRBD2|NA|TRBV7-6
CASSPLAGGYTDTQYF
TGTGCCAGCAGCCCTTTAGCGGGAGGTTACACAGATACGCAGTATTTT
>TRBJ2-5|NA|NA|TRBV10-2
CASSVRRGETQYF
TGCGCCAGCAGTGTAAGGAGAGGAGAGACCCAGTACTTC
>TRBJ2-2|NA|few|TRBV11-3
CASSLAGELFF
TGTGCCAGCAGCTTAGCCGGGGAGCTGTTTTTT
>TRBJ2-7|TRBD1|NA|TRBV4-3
CASSHTGTGGDEQYF
TGCGCCAGCAGCCACACCGGGACAGGGGGCGACGAGCAGTACTTC
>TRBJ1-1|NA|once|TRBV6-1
CASSEPHQGITEAFF
TGTGCCAGCAGTGAACCTCATCAGGGGATCACTGAAGCTTTCTTT
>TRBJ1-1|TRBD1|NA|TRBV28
CASRGGTGALNTEAFF
TGTGCCAGCAGGGGGGGGACAGGGGCCCTGAACACTGAAGCTTTCTTT
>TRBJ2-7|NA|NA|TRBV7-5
CVREYRGRNQQYF
TGTGTCAGAGAGTACAGGGGTCGAAATCAGCAGTACTTC
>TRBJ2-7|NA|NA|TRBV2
CASSEWSPSEQYF
TGTGCCAGCAGTGAATGGTCGCCATCCGAGCAGTACTTC
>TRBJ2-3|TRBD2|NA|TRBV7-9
CASSRWTSGEREGDTQYF
TGTGCCAGCAGCCGATGGACTTCGGGAGAACGGGAGGGGGATACGCAGTATTTT
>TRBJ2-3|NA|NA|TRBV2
CASTQNTGRYSDTQYF
TGTGCCAGCACCCAAAATACCGGACGGTATTCAGATACGCAGTATTTT
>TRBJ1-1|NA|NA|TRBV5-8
CASNLDPDLFEAFF
TGTGCCAGCAACCTAGACCCCGATCTTTTCGAAGCTTTCTTT
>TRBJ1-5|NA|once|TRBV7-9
CASSFGGNGNQPQHF
TGTGCCAGCAGCTTCGGTGGTAATGGCAATCAGCCCCAGCATTTT
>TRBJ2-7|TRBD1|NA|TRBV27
CATHRGPGTGDEQYF
TGTGCCACCCATAGGGGTCCCGGGACAGGGGACGAGCAGTACTTC
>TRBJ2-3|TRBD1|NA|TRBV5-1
CASSRDRNTDTQYF
TGCGCCAGCAGCAGGGACAGAAATACAGATACGCAGTATTTT
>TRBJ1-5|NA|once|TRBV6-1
CASSVGKSDSNQPQHF
TGTGCCAGCAGTGTCGGGAAGTCAGATAGCAATCAGCCCCAGCATTTT
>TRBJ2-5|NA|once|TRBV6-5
CASSSDRLLQETQYF
TGTGCCAGCAGTTCTGACAGACTACTACAAGAGACCCAGTACTTC
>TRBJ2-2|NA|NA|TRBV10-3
CAISAHERGELFF
TGTGCCATCAGTGCCCACGAGAGAGGGGAGCTGTTTTTT
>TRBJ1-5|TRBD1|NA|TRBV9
CASSLTGIGQPQHF
TGTGCCAGCAGCCTGACAGGGATTGGTCAGCCCCAGCATTTT
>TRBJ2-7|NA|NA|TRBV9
CASSVAARGYEQYF
TGTGCCAGCAGCGTAGCAGCGAGGGGCTACGAGCAGTACTTC
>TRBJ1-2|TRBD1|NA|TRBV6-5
CASRRQGAKYGYTF
TGTGCCAGCCGTCGACAGGGGGCGAAGTATGGCTACACCTTC
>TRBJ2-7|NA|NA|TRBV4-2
CASSPRESSYEQYF
TGTGCCAGCAGCCCTCGGGAGAGCTCCTACGAGCAGTACTTC
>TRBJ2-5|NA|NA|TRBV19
CASMETGGGETQYF
TGTGCCAGTATGGAGACAGGAGGTGGAGAGACCCAGTACTTC
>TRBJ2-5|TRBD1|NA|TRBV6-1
CASSETGGKPQETQYF
TGTGCCAGCAGTGAGACAGGGGGGAAGCCACAAGAGACCCAGTACTTC
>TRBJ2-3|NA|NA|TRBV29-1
CSVVERAPTDTQYF
TGCAGCGTTGTAGAGCGGGCCCCCACAGATACGCAGTATTTT
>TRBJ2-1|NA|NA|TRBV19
CASSLGQFGEQFF
TGTGCCAGTAGTCTTGGACAGTTTGGTGAGCAGTTCTTC
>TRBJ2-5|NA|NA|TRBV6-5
CASSLFERTQETQYF
TGTGCCAGCAGTTTGTTCGAGCGGACACAAGAGACCCAGTACTTC